This TCR beta chain was sequenced for a study of shared clonotypes between healthy human individuals. Several immunoSEQ plates received, in even portions, the genomic DNA of each subset. Produced via immunoSEQ multiplex PCR; TCRdb's table is partial and in-frame only. The table records approximately 980,000 clones, around 80% of them present only once. Adult Caucasians living in Nashville, Tennessee made up all of the donors. Germline V lookup: CDR1 LNHDA, CDR2 SQIVND (reference sequence). The CDR3 totals 18 residues. Trimming removed 3 bases at V and 8 bases at J, with 26 bases between. The sequenced material came from memory CD4+ T cells sorted from blood. The sample's subset: CD45RA-negative fraction. The V gene is TRBV19, the J gene TRBJ1-3; TRBD1 is a possible D gene (6 bases). This TCR was recovered from a man in his late teens or twenties in good health. This CDR3 reads CASSISGATTHPGDTIYF. CDR3 DNA sequence: TGTGCCAGTAGTATCTCAGGGGCCACCACCCACCCGGGAGACACCATATATTTT.